These 30 T cell receptor beta chains share one sample of origin, sequenced in a study of blood T cell repertoires in COVID-19. Generated by immunoSEQ multiplex PCR, the TCRdb table keeps only in-frame clones and is missing some. The sample shows roughly 170,000 clones, approximately 86% of them seen only once. Input material: peripheral blood. The receptors were sampled from a man aged 40-55 years with active or convalescent COVID-19.

This chain joins TRBV6-5 and TRBJ1-6; possibly TRBD1 for D (5 bases). The CDR3 sequence is 14 residues long. Germline V CDR1 and CDR2: MNHEY, SVGAGI. Trimming stripped 4 bases from V and 10 bases from J, with 14 bases between. The CDR3 bases are TGTGCCAGCAGTTCGGTGGAGGGGCGGTCACCCCTCCACTTT. The encoded protein is CASSSVEGRSPLHF.

The J gene is TRBJ1-5, the V gene TRBV24-1; a possible D gene is TRBD1 (6 bases). The CDR3 totals 14 residues. Germline V gives CDR1 KGHDR, CDR2 SFDVKD. V lost 5 bases to trimming and J lost 4 bases, with 11 bases between them. CDR3 amino acids: CATSAGERNQPQHF. Written as DNA, the CDR3 is TGTGCCACCAGTGCAGGGGAAAGAAATCAGCCCCAGCATTTT.

The gene calls are TRBV7-9 and TRBJ1-6, with D possibly being TRBD1 (6 bases). There are 15 residues in the CDR3. Per germline, CDR1 SEHNR and CDR2 FQNEAQ (reference sequence). Trimming took 3 bases from V and 7 from J, leaving 13 bases between them. The CDR3 loop is CASSFSGEGNSPLHF. Written as DNA, the CDR3 is TGTGCCAGCAGCTTCTCAGGGGAGGGAAATTCACCCCTCCACTTT.

The chain uses TRBV6-5 and TRBJ2-2; TRBD2 might be the D (5 bases). Germline CDR1 reads MNHEY; CDR2 reads SVGAGI. Deletions cut 8 bases from V and 6 bases from J, with 13 bases between. The CDR3 is 13 residues long. CDR3 amino acids: CASLVRGPGELFF. CDR3 in DNA: TGTGCCAGCTTAGTTAGAGGGCCCGGGGAGCTGTTTTTT.

The CDR3 region is CASSYGEGADTQYF. The CDR3 DNA reads TGTGCCAGCAGTTACGGAGAGGGGGCAGATACGCAGTATTTT. J is TRBJ2-3 and V is TRBV6-5; maybe TRBD1 (6 bases). Trimming cost V 2 bases and J 4 bases, with 10 bases left between them. This CDR3 contains 14 residues. The germline V gene encodes CDR1 MNHEY and CDR2 SVGAGI.

This clone showed up just once. V gene TRBV19 combines with J gene TRBJ2-2, with D maybe TRBD1 (5 bases). Germline V CDR1 and CDR2: LNHDA, SQIVND (reference sequence). The CDR3 sequence is 13 residues long. V lost 8 bases, J lost 0 bases, and 7 bases lay in between. DNA of the CDR3: TGTGCCAGTGGACACACGAACACCGGGGAGCTGTTTTTT. Translating gives CASGHTNTGELFF.

V and J are TRBV12-3 or TRBV12-4 and TRBJ1-5, with 8 nucleotides matching TRBD1. The CDR3 runs 13 residues. J was trimmed by 6 bases and V by 6 bases; bases with no gene match: 4. The DNA for the CDR3 is TGTGCCAGCAGAAAAGGACAGGGTCAGCCCCAGCATTTT. Translation gives CASRKGQGQPQHF.

This clone was counted a single time. The rearrangement uses TRBV7-6 and TRBJ2-3, with D possibly being TRBD1 (5 bases). CDR1 SGHVS and CDR2 FNYEAQ come from the germline V gene. The CDR3 loop spans 13 amino acids. Between the trimmed V and J ends, which lost 1 base and 5 bases, there was a span of 7 bases. In nucleotides, the CDR3 is TGTGCCAGCAGCTTAGGACAGCGAGATACGCAGTATTTT. Protein: CASSLGQRDTQYF.

The chain links TRBV19 to TRBJ1-5; D gene unclear. Trimming cost V 7 bases and J 4 bases, with 17 bases left between them. CDR3 length: 15 residues. Germline V gene sequence: CDR1 LNHDA, CDR2 SQIVND (reference sequence). The CDR3: CASTLAGKGNQPQHF. CDR3 in DNA: TGTGCCAGTACCCTGGCGGGGAAAGGGAATCAGCCCCAGCATTTT.

The CDR3 nucleotides read TGTGCTAGTGCAGAGGGAACAAGGTACGAGCAGTACTTC. This sequence encodes CASAEGTRYEQYF. The chain carries TRBV12-5 and TRBJ2-7; D may be TRBD2 (5 bases). This CDR3 is built from 13 residues. The germline CDR1 and CDR2 sequences are LGHNT and FRNRAP. Trimming cost V 7 bases and J 4 bases, with 14 bases left between them.

This rearrangement joins TRBV10-3 to TRBJ1-1; D possibly corresponds to TRBD1 (6 bases). Deletions cut 10 bases from V and 4 bases from J, with 13 bases between. The germline V gene has CDR1 ENHRY and CDR2 SYGVKD. This CDR3 is built from 12 residues. The CDR3 region is CATTQGSTEAFF. The CDR3 bases are TGTGCCACGACCCAGGGGTCCACTGAAGCTTTCTTT.

V usage is TRBV28 and J usage is TRBJ1-1, with D maybe TRBD1 (5 bases). The V gene's germline CDR1 is MDHEN and CDR2 SYDVKM. V was shortened by 6 bases and J by 3 bases, with 8 bases between the two germline ends. The CDR3 covers 12 residues. CDR3 sequence: CASREGHTEAFF. CDR3 DNA: TGTGCCAGCAGGGAGGGGCACACTGAAGCTTTCTTT.

The chain is built from TRBV9 and TRBJ2-3, with TRBD2 as a possible D gene (5 bases). V was clipped by 4 bases and J by 1 base, with 13 bases between them. Germline lookup yields CDR1 SGDLS and CDR2 YYNGEE. This CDR3 has 15 residues. As DNA, the CDR3 is TGTGCCAGCAGCCTTTCAGGACTTCGCACAGATACGCAGTATTTT. Residues: CASSLSGLRTDTQYF.

The rearrangement uses TRBV11-2 and TRBJ2-7; TRBD1 matches at 11 bases. J was trimmed by 2 bases and V by 1 base; bases with no gene match: 10. CDR3 length: 18 residues. In germline, CDR1 is SGHAT, CDR2 FQNNGV. Written as DNA, the CDR3 is TGTGCCAGCAGCTTAGGTCGCTCCCGGGACAGGGGGGCCTACGAGCAGTACTTC. Its translation is CASSLGRSRDRGAYEQYF.

This clone has just one count. The chain uses TRBV30 and TRBJ2-6; D might be TRBD2 (5 bases). The ends were cut back, 5 bases at V and 0 bases at J, with 11 bases in the middle. The CDR3 extends over 15 amino acids. Germline V CDR1 and CDR2: GTSNPN, SVGIG (reference sequence). The CDR3 region has the DNA TGTGCCTGGGGCGGACGGGACTCTGGGGCCAACGTCCTGACTTTC. This gives the protein CAWGGRDSGANVLTF.

The chain joins TRBV4-1 to TRBJ1-5, with 10 bases matching TRBD1. The CDR3 covers 17 residues. The junction had 9 bases not matched to a gene; V was cut back by 3 bases and J by 4 bases. The germline gives CDR1 MGHRA, CDR2 YSYEKL. CDR3 amino acids: CASSHPNTDRGNQPQHF. The DNA of the CDR3 is TGCGCCAGCAGCCACCCTAATACGGACAGGGGGAATCAGCCCCAGCATTTT.

The chain couples TRBV28 to TRBJ1-1; 10 nucleotides line up with TRBD1. Germline trimming cut 5 bases from V and 8 bases from J; bases unmatched to any gene: 11. The CDR3 covers 15 residues. The germline CDR1 and CDR2 sequences are MDHEN and SYDVKM. CDR3: CASSLGDRGLPEAFF. Here the CDR3 DNA reads TGTGCCAGCAGTCTAGGGGACAGGGGCCTACCAGAAGCTTTCTTT.

V usage is TRBV27 and J usage is TRBJ2-5; D ambiguous. The CDR3 totals 11 residues. The germline CDR1 and CDR2 sequences are MNHEY and SMNVEV (reference sequence). Trimming stripped 10 bases from V and 2 bases from J, with 8 bases between. The CDR3 spells CATPPQETQYF. The CDR3 DNA reads TGTGCCACCCCCCCACAAGAGACCCAGTACTTC.

The chain couples TRBV4-2 to TRBJ1-1; D uncertain. Per germline, CDR1 LGHNA and CDR2 YNFKEQ. V dropped 0 bases and J dropped 3 bases, with 8 bases sitting between them. This CDR3 has 14 amino acids. CDR3 amino acids: CASSQDPRDTEAFF. As DNA, the CDR3 is TGTGCCAGCAGCCAAGATCCTCGGGACACTGAAGCTTTCTTT.

The DNA for the CDR3 is TGTGCCAGCAGCTTCGACTTGCCGAGCTCCTACAATGAGCAGTTCTTC. Protein sequence: CASSFDLPSSYNEQFF. The chain carries TRBV7-2 and TRBJ2-1; D is unclear. The CDR3 runs to 16 residues. V was cut by 3 bases and J by 0 bases, with 12 bases left in between. CDR1 SGHTA and CDR2 FQGNSA come from the germline V gene.

This clone was detected once. The rearrangement uses TRBV7-2 and TRBJ1-4; the D gene is possibly TRBD1 (5 bases). CDR3 size: 13 residues. The ends were cut back, 5 bases at V and 6 bases at J, with 10 bases in the middle. Germline V gives CDR1 SGHTA, CDR2 FQGNSA. CDR3 region: CASSRGQYEKLFF. The CDR3 region has the DNA TGTGCCAGCAGCCGAGGACAATATGAAAAACTGTTTTTT.

Worth noting for this clone: The identical CDR3 is also encoded by other nucleotide sequences in the sample. The gene calls are TRBV9 and TRBJ2-1, with 8 bases aligning to TRBD2. The germline CDR1 and CDR2 sequences are SGDLS and YYNGEE. CDR3 length equals 15 residues. V shed 0 bases and J 2 bases; nucleotides not matched to a gene: 1. The CDR3 DNA reads TGTGCCAGCAGCGTAGACGGGGGGGCCTACAATGAGCAGTTCTTC. Protein product: CASSVDGGAYNEQFF.

Concerning this clone: The sample carries other DNA sequences with the same CDR3. This rearrangement joins TRBV5-1 to TRBJ1-3; TRBD1 matches at 8 bases. In germline, CDR1 is SGHRS, CDR2 YFSETQ. The V segment lost 4 bases and the J segment 4 bases; nucleotides outside the gene matches: 7. CDR3 length equals 15 residues. CDR3 sequence reads: CASSPRQGSGNTIYF. The DNA of the CDR3 is TGCGCCAGCAGCCCCCGACAGGGGTCCGGAAACACCATATATTTT.

The chain carries TRBV20-1 and TRBJ1-2; D is uncertain. Per germline, CDR1 DFQATT and CDR2 SNEGSKA (reference sequence). CDR3 length equals 11 residues. Trimming left V 7 bases short and J 1 base short, with 7 bases between. For the CDR3, the DNA is TGCAGTGGAAACTTTAACTATGGCTACACCTTC. As protein: CSGNFNYGYTF.

V is TRBV6-2 or TRBV6-3 and J is TRBJ2-5, with TRBD2 matching 8 bases. This CDR3 region has 13 residues. With V trimmed by 5 bases and J by 7 bases, 6 bases remained unmatched. Germline assignment: CDR1 MNHEY and CDR2 SVGEGT. The CDR3 loop is CASSAAGGVTQYF. The CDR3 nucleotides read TGTGCCAGCAGTGCGGCCGGGGGGGTGACCCAGTACTTC.

The genes are TRBV28 and TRBJ1-5, with TRBD1 identical over 11 bases. J was trimmed by 11 bases and V by 3 bases; bases with no gene match: 9. The germline V gene encodes CDR1 MDHEN and CDR2 SYDVKM. This CDR3 has 15 amino acids. Here the CDR3 reads CASSFPRDRGRSQHF. CDR3 in DNA: TGTGCCAGCAGTTTCCCCCGGGACAGGGGGAGGTCCCAGCATTTT.

V usage is TRBV7-2 and J usage is TRBJ1-1; 10 nucleotides match TRBD1. This CDR3 is built from 13 residues. J lost 4 bases, V lost 5 bases, and 1 base had no gene match. The germline V gene has CDR1 SGHTA and CDR2 FQGNSA. The DNA for the CDR3 is TGTGCCAGCAGCCGGGACAGGGGCACTGAAGCTTTCTTT. Protein: CASSRDRGTEAFF.

This clone was seen only once. The chain carries TRBV6-2 or TRBV6-3 and TRBJ2-3; D is possibly TRBD1 (5 bases). Trimming removed 3 bases at V and 4 bases at J, with 14 bases between. Germline CDR1 reads MNHEY; CDR2 reads SVGEGT. This CDR3 is 15 amino acids long. CDR3 sequence: CASSYSREFPDTQYF. Written as DNA, the CDR3 is TGTGCCAGCAGTTATTCCAGGGAATTCCCAGATACGCAGTATTTT.

The rearrangement uses TRBV25-1 and TRBJ2-6, with a possible D match to TRBD2 (6 bases). The V and J ends lost 1 base and 2 bases respectively, with 9 bases between them. The germline CDR1 and CDR2 sequences are MGHDK and SYGVNS. The CDR3 has 16 residues. The CDR3: CASSEFGGPGANVLTF. The CDR3 DNA reads TGTGCCAGCAGTGAATTCGGGGGTCCTGGGGCCAACGTCCTGACTTTC.

As for this clone: An end of the junction differs from the germline gene, which may be a read error. This rearrangement joins TRBV5-1 to TRBJ2-7; perhaps TRBD2 as D (6 bases). This CDR3 has 15 amino acids. Germline lookup yields CDR1 SGHRS and CDR2 YFSETQ. In nucleotides, the CDR3 is TGCGCCAGCACCTTGGAGGCCCATGGGGGGTACGAGCAGTACTTC. Encoded protein: CASTLEAHGGYEQYF.